What follows are 7 T cell receptor beta chains derived from one specimen sequenced in a study of human T cells and chemical hapten exposure. TCRdb re-analysed the RACE reads in MiXCR, keeping a single row per CDR3 protein. The table has roughly 200,000 distinct CDR3 sequences, 20% to 25% seen once. The time point: patch test 3, about 24 weeks after DPC sensitization. The treatment here: therapeutic diphenylcyclopropenone sensitization with weekly scalp DPC. The starting material was whole blood, obtained in connection with sensitization to the hapten diphenylcyclopropenone (DPC). These receptor sequences come from a woman between 40 and 55 years old with alopecia areata. Some clones in this sample may be carry-over from other donors' samples.

This chain connects TRBV10-3 to TRBJ2-5; D not resolved. The germline CDR1 and CDR2 sequences are ENHRY and SYGVKD. Trimming took 4 bases from V and 3 from J, leaving 15 bases between them. This CDR3 region has 15 residues. CDR3 region: CAISGDVGSKETQYF. The DNA of the CDR3 is TGTGCCATCAGTGGGGATGTCGGTTCAAAAGAGACCCAGTACTTC.

This chain uses TRBV19 with TRBJ1-5; the D is unclear. Germline values: CDR1 LNHDA, CDR2 SQIVND (reference sequence). V was trimmed by 3 bases and J by 4 bases, leaving 13 bases between them. This CDR3 contains 15 residues. The CDR3 DNA reads TGTGCCAGTAGTATTGGTTTTAACCTTAATCAGCCCCAGCATTTT. It translates to CASSIGFNLNQPQHF. Full variable domain (outside the CDR3, taken from reference TRBV19 and TRBJ1-5): DGGITQSPKYLFRKEGQNVTLSCEQNLNHDAMYWYRQDPGQGLRLIYYSQIVNDFQKGDIAEGYSVSREKKESFPLTVTSAQKNPTAFYLCASSIGFNLNQPQHFGDGTRLSIL.

This clonotype has only a few counts. The chain has TRBV12-3 or TRBV12-4 and TRBJ2-7; 8 nucleotides align to TRBD2. The CDR3 consists of 15 residues. Unmatched junction bases numbered 10, after V lost 4 bases and J lost 5 bases. CDR3 nucleotides: TGTGCCAGCAGTTGGGTACTAGCGGAGGGGGACGAGCAGTACTTC. It translates to CASSWVLAEGDEQYF.

This clonotype was counted many times. The chain uses TRBV28 and TRBJ2-1; TRBD1 agrees at 7 bases. J was trimmed by 6 bases and V by 6 bases; bases with no gene match: 14. Germline V gives CDR1 MDHEN, CDR2 SYDVKM. CDR3 length: 16 residues. The CDR3 is CASRTHRDSYSNEQFF. DNA of the CDR3: TGTGCCAGCAGAACCCACCGGGACAGCTACTCCAATGAGCAGTTCTTC.

This clonotype has more than one count but fewer than ten. The chain carries TRBV9 and TRBJ2-1, with TRBD2 matching over 10 bases. CDR3 length: 15 amino acids. With 6 bases clipped from V and 8 bases from J, the junction kept 11 bases outside the gene matches. Germline values: CDR1 SGDLS, CDR2 YYNGEE. CDR3 region: CASTVSGRAADEQFF. The CDR3 DNA reads as TGTGCCAGCACCGTGAGCGGGAGGGCGGCTGATGAGCAGTTCTTC. Variable domain in full (rest from reference TRBV9 and TRBJ2-1): DSGVTQTPKHLITATGQRVTLRCSPRSGDLSVYWYQQSLDQGLQFLIQYYNGEERAKGNILERFSAQQFPDLHSELNLSSLELGDSALYFCASTVSGRAADEQFFGPGTRLTVL.

This clonotype was detected only a few times. The chain recombines TRBV9 with TRBJ2-5; D may be TRBD2 (6 bases). The germline gives CDR1 SGDLS, CDR2 YYNGEE. The CDR3 extends over 17 amino acids. The V end was cut by 0 bases, the J end by 2 bases, with 17 bases between. The DNA for the CDR3 is TGTGCCAGCAGCGTAGGATCCCTAGCGTACAAACAAGAGACCCAGTACTTC. Protein: CASSVGSLAYKQETQYF.

The CDR3 DNA follows: TGCAGTGCCACCGACAGGGGGGCCTACGAGCAGTACTTC. Translation gives CSATDRGAYEQYF. V usage is TRBV20-1 and J usage is TRBJ2-7; 9 bases line up with TRBD1. V lost 6 bases and J lost 2; bases outside the gene matches: 5. This CDR3 comprises 13 residues. Germline lookup yields CDR1 DFQATT and CDR2 SNEGSKA (reference sequence).